This T cell receptor (beta chain) was obtained from a study of control samples from healthy donors and cancer patients. Assay: immunoSEQ multiplex PCR; the TCRdb copy retains only in-frame clones and omits some. The table has approximately 120,000 clones, about 89% seen once. Per the germline V gene, CDR1 is KGHSH and CDR2 is LQKENI. This CDR3 comprises 14 residues. V trimming: 5 bases; J trimming: 4 bases; junction bases outside the gene matches: 4. The source of this sequence is a woman in her forties or fifties in good health. This chain links TRBV18 with TRBJ2-3; 9 bases align to TRBD1. Sequencing used blood. CDR3 nucleotides: TGTGCCAGCTCATACACAGGGGGCGCAGATACGCAGTATTTT. Translating it yields CASSYTGGADTQYF.